This TCR beta chain is drawn from a study of T cells in localized non-small cell lung cancer. The study's findings and limits: Adjacent lung was found to contain a median about 60 of the top 100 tumor clones. Sequencing covered just one tumor region, so heterogeneity cannot be ruled out. It was uninvolved adjacent lung that showed the highest T cell clonality, exceeding tumor. In the blood, greater T cell density corresponded to longer overall survival.

The CDR3 totals 11 residues. The germline V and J ends were trimmed by 2 bases and 5 bases, with 6 bases remaining between them. From germline, CDR1 is GTSNPN and CDR2 SVGIG (reference sequence). A note on this clone: Its antigen is undetermined.

Measured with immunoSEQ multiplex PCR; TCRdb has only the in-frame clones, and not every one. In the table there are tens of thousands of clones, over 75% of which are singletons. This receptor was identified in a male donor aged 60 or over with stage III lung adenocarcinoma. Sample: peripheral blood, taken before any cancer treatment. This chain connects TRBV30 to TRBJ2-5; D not certain. The CDR3 sequence: CAWSRQETQYF. As DNA, the CDR3 is TGTGCCTGGAGTCGGCAGGAGACCCAGTACTTC.